These T cell receptor beta chains were read from a single sample in a study of Ad26.COV2.S vaccination and SARS-CoV-2 variants. Here immunoSEQ multiplex PCR was the method, and the copy in TCRdb shows in-frame clones only, minus some. Altogether about 680,000 clones are present, 70% to 90% being singletons, with the ten largest covering around 1.5%. The starting material was peripheral blood, obtained in a trial of Ad26.COV2.S vaccine versus placebo. These receptor sequences come from a person aged 18 to 65 who received the Ad26.COV2.S COVID-19 vaccine or a placebo. CDR3s leave out the opening cysteine and the closing phenylalanine or tryptophan. The order of the fields is clone size, V gene, CDR3 protein. Clone size appears in some rows only: once, few, many, or a class for an expanded clone.

size: -; V: TRBV5-1; CDR3: ASKDQTSNEKLF
size: -; V: TRBV7-9; CDR3: ASSLGAGSTRINEQF
size: -; V: TRBV19; CDR3: ASSVPLAGGLDTQY
size: -; V: TRBV15; CDR3: ATSQLAEDYNEQF
size: -; V: TRBV29-1; CDR3: SVGNSGPGELF
size: -; V: TRBV14; CDR3: ASSQDGPYEQY
size: -; V: TRBV23-1; CDR3: ASSQSLPTPWGTEAF
size: -; V: TRBV19; CDR3: ASAFSDSPNSEAF
size: -; V: TRBV6-6; CDR3: ASSSGNEKLF
size: once; V: TRBV7-2; CDR3: ASSAYRERQDEQY
size: -; V: TRBV10-2; CDR3: ASSEERISPLH
size: -; V: TRBV6-1; CDR3: ASSDGRIADASYNEQF
size: -; V: TRBV5-1; CDR3: ASSLGSIGLAGGWYNEQF
size: -; V: TRBV19; CDR3: ASSRETSQGYEQY
size: -; V: TRBV4-1; CDR3: ASSWGGMSNQPQH
size: -; V: TRBV24-1; CDR3: ATRESSYNEQF
size: -; V: TRBV6-5; CDR3: ASSYGGLGTEAF
size: -; V: TRBV19; CDR3: ASISPGRRTQY
size: -; V: TRBV2; CDR3: ASSEAHGRFEKLF
size: -; V: TRBV6-2/TRBV6-3; CDR3: ASSSRDGLLEKLF
size: -; V: TRBV29-1; CDR3: SARGSTNEKLF
size: -; V: TRBV11-2; CDR3: ASSLVSQTNYGYT
size: -; V: TRBV7-7; CDR3: ASSLGSGAGANVLT
size: -; V: TRBV7-2; CDR3: ASSFTDNQPQH
size: -; V: TRBV15; CDR3: ATSRGRGGEKLF
size: -; V: TRBV5-1; CDR3: ASSLLASGEQF
size: -; V: TRBV24-1; CDR3: ATSDSYNEQF
size: -; V: TRBV30; CDR3: AWRSVMNTEAF
size: -; V: TRBV19; CDR3: ASSIHRGTEAF
size: -; V: TRBV27; CDR3: ASREFGRDRGHGYT
size: -; V: TRBV3-1/TRBV3-2; CDR3: ASSQEINYGYT
size: -; V: TRBV3-1/TRBV3-2; CDR3: ASSQEASSNQPQH
size: once; V: TRBV7-3; CDR3: ASSLTRGAEAF
size: -; V: TRBV5-8; CDR3: ASSTPGTSGNTGELF